This TCR beta chain is from a study of tumor-infiltrating lymphocytes in primary liver carcinoma. About the research overall: Aged between 30 and 69 years, the patients were men and women. Findings of the study overall: Pairs of tumor regions overlapped more than tumor-adjacent and tumor-blood pairs did.

CDR3 length: 12 amino acids. V trimming: 3 bases; J trimming: 10 bases; junction bases outside the gene matches: 5. CDR1 is SGHDT, CDR2 YYEEEE, per germline. This clonotype has just a few counts. Its cognate antigen is unknown. Constant-region priming of roughly 490 ng total RNA yielded TCR beta cDNA. Three rounds of nested multiplex PCR with slightly modified ARM-PCR produced TCR beta libraries. Investigators reported that the first two PCR rounds, at 10 to 11 cycles each, used TRBV1-TRBV30 forward primers with a C-beta reverse primer. TCRdb called the multiplex PCR reads again in MiXCR, with one record for every CDR3 protein. The table includes approximately 330,000 distinct CDR3 sequences, 65% detected once. Researchers drew blood RNA from unsorted whole blood and extracted germline DNA as well.

The V and J genes are TRBV5-6 and TRBJ1-1, with TRBD1 matching 8 bases. The material sequenced was peripheral blood. The clonotype was recovered from a man between 40 and 49 years old with primary liver carcinoma and hepatitis B virus infection. DNA of the CDR3: TGTGCCAGCAGCTCCGGGACAGGTTTAGCTTTCTTT. It codes for CASSSGTGLAFF.